This entry describes one T cell receptor (beta chain). The antigen is undetermined. This specimen belongs to a study of blood T cells in healthy people across ages. Study at large: About one barcoded beta molecule per two T cells came from capture by template switching.

Through a sample-barcoded 5' primer and a J-beta primer mix, a second PCR was run for 7 to 11 cycles. TCRdb re-called the 5' RACE reads with MiXCR, one entry per CDR3 protein. The sample carries hundreds of thousands of distinct CDR3 sequences, about 24% recorded once. Notes on the study in general: Diversity figures derived from one million T cells were judged to underestimate the true value.

V gave up 4 bases and J gave up 12 bases; unmatched junction bases: 12. CDR1 and CDR2 from the germline V gene are SEHNR and FQNEAQ (reference sequence). The CDR3 extends over 15 amino acids. Sequencing was performed on blood. The rearrangement links TRBV7-9 to TRBJ1-6, with 7 bases aligning to TRBD1. The sequence was collected from a man in his 70s in good health. The CDR3 protein is CASSSGTATRRPLHF. For the CDR3, the DNA is TGTGCCAGCAGCTCGGGGACAGCTACTCGCCGACCCCTCCACTTT.